These 14 T cell receptor beta chains were sequenced from one sample in a study of technical replicates of blood from several donors. The assay was immunoSEQ multiplex PCR, and TCRdb's table has in-frame clones only and misses some. Altogether 78,000 or so clones are present, around 91% being singletons, with the ten largest covering 0.37%. Sequenced material: T cells isolated from PBMCs. The receptors shown here come from a human donor in good health. Some clones in this sample may be carry-over from other donors' samples.

The chain couples TRBV7-9 to TRBJ1-5, with 9 bases matching TRBD1. Germline V gene sequence: CDR1 SEHNR, CDR2 FQNEAQ (reference sequence). There are 15 residues in the CDR3. V was clipped by 5 bases and J by 2 bases; unmatched bases: 4. The CDR3 loop reads CASSTGGYGNQPQHF. CDR3 coding DNA: TGTGCCAGCAGCACAGGGGGCTACGGCAATCAGCCCCAGCATTTT.

The chain is built from TRBV4-1 and TRBJ1-2, with D perhaps matching TRBD1 (5 bases). Trimming removed 2 bases at V and 4 bases at J, with 11 bases between. The CDR3 covers 14 residues. Germline CDR1 is MGHRA and CDR2 is YSYEKL. Here the CDR3 DNA reads TGCGCCAGCAGCCAAAAACAGGCTTCCTATGGCTACACCTTC. Translated: CASSQKQASYGYTF.

The genes are TRBV30 and TRBJ1-3, with 7 bases aligning to TRBD1. The length of the CDR3 is 15 residues. In germline, CDR1 is GTSNPN, CDR2 SVGIG (reference sequence). The J segment lost 1 base and the V segment lost 2 bases, leaving 5 bases of the junction unmatched. The CDR3 bases are TGTGCCTGGAGTCCCGACAGGGCTTCTGGAAACACCATATATTTT. It translates to CAWSPDRASGNTIYF.

The chain combines TRBV6-5 with TRBJ2-7, with 8 bases identical to TRBD1. Germline CDR1 and CDR2: MNHEY and SVGAGI. This CDR3 has 15 amino acids. V shed 4 bases and J 2 bases; nucleotides not matched to a gene: 7. This chain's CDR3 is CASSSTGGGPYEQYF. The CDR3 nucleotides read TGTGCCAGCAGTTCAACAGGGGGAGGACCCTACGAGCAGTACTTC.

This chain joins TRBV11-2 and TRBJ2-7; 8 nucleotides match TRBD2. Trimming cost V 7 bases and J 2 bases; bases outside gene matches: 7. The CDR3 contains 14 residues. CDR1 is SGHAT, CDR2 FQNNGV, per germline. The CDR3 bases are TGTGCCAGCACGGGAGGGAGCGCTCCCTACGAGCAGTACTTC. Protein: CASTGGSAPYEQYF.

The genes are TRBV27 and TRBJ2-1; weak D call: TRBD2 (5 bases). V was trimmed by 8 bases and J by 3 bases, leaving 14 bases between them. The germline V gene encodes CDR1 MNHEY and CDR2 SMNVEV (reference sequence). The CDR3 is 14 residues long. The CDR3 coding sequence is TGTGCCAGCGGACTCGGCCCCGGCTACAATGAGCAGTTCTTC. It translates to CASGLGPGYNEQFF.

This clone is a singleton in its sample. This sequence joins TRBV18 and TRBJ2-7; D uncertain. Germline CDR1 reads KGHSH; CDR2 reads LQKENI. The CDR3 runs to 13 residues. V shed 5 bases and J shed 2 bases, with 10 bases lying between them. This CDR3 is CASSSSVAYEQYF. The DNA for the CDR3 is TGTGCCAGCTCATCCAGCGTAGCCTACGAGCAGTACTTC.

Only one count was recorded for this clone. This chain links TRBV5-4 with TRBJ2-3; 11 nucleotides agree with TRBD2. CDR1 is SGHNT, CDR2 YYREEE, per germline (reference sequence). Trimming cost V 4 bases and J 5 bases; bases outside gene matches: 6. CDR3 length: 15 residues. CDR3 sequence (DNA): TGTGCCAGCAGCGTAGCGGGAGGGGGTAAAGATACGCAGTATTTT. Encoded protein: CASSVAGGGKDTQYF.

The genes are TRBV15 and TRBJ1-2; the D is unclear. The germline CDR1 and CDR2 sequences are LNHNV and YYDKDF (reference sequence). V was pared by 3 bases and J by 2 bases, with 13 bases between. This CDR3 spans 15 amino acids. CDR3 in amino acids: CATSSFRGQNYGYTF. CDR3 sequence (DNA): TGTGCCACCAGCAGTTTCAGAGGTCAGAACTATGGCTACACCTTC. Supplemented by reference TRBV15 and TRBJ1-2, the full variable domain reads DAMVIQNPRYQVTQFGKPVTLSCSQTLNHNVMYWYQQKSSQAPKLLFHYYDKDFNNEADTPDNFQSRRPNTSFCFLDIRSPGLGDTAMYLCATSSFRGQNYGYTFGSGTRLTVV.

This chain joins TRBV19 and TRBJ1-3, with 8 bases fitting TRBD1. The germline CDR1 and CDR2 sequences are LNHDA and SQIVND (reference sequence). The CDR3 covers 17 residues. Trimming cost V 5 bases and J 1 base; bases outside gene matches: 10. The CDR3 sequence: CASSPTGVFQSGNTIYF. CDR3 bases: TGTGCCAGTAGTCCGACAGGGGTATTCCAATCTGGAAACACCATATATTTT.

The chain has TRBV21-1 and TRBJ2-4; TRBD2, the D gene given by the table, was not confirmed from the DNA. TRBV21-1 is a documented pseudogene. The CDR3 has 17 residues. The chain's CDR3 is CASSKSVLAVAKNIQYF. The CDR3 region has the DNA TGTGCCAGCAGCAAATCGGTACTAGCGGTAGCCAAAAACATTCAGTACTTC.

The V gene is TRBV2, the J gene TRBJ1-2; 9 positions agree with TRBD1. The V and J ends lost 8 bases and 6 bases, in that order; junction bases with no gene match: 1. Looked up from germline, CDR1 is SNHLY and CDR2 is FYNNEI. The CDR3 consists of 11 residues. This CDR3 reads CASDRGNGYTF. The CDR3 DNA reads as TGTGCCAGCGACAGGGGGAATGGCTACACCTTC.

The gene calls are TRBV5-1 and TRBJ2-7, with TRBD2 matching over 10 bases. The CDR3 has 16 amino acids. The J segment lost 0 bases and the V segment lost 0 bases, leaving 3 bases of the junction unmatched. Per the germline V gene, CDR1 is SGHRS and CDR2 is YFSETQ. In nucleotides, the CDR3 is TGCGCCAGCAGCTTGGGACTAGCGGGTCTCTCCTACGAGCAGTACTTC. It translates to CASSLGLAGLSYEQYF.

The J gene is TRBJ1-5, the V gene TRBV6-1, with TRBD1 as a possible D gene (5 bases). CDR1 is MNHNS and CDR2 is SASEGT in the germline V gene. This CDR3 comprises 14 residues. Trimming stripped 7 bases from V and 5 bases from J, with 15 bases between. CDR3 sequence: CASTEGGVHQPQHF. The CDR3 nucleotides read TGTGCCAGCACCGAGGGAGGGGTCCATCAGCCCCAGCATTTT.